This T cell receptor beta chain came from a study of blood T cell repertoires in COVID-19. Study information: From the United States, Italy and Spain came samples of acute and convalescent COVID-19. T cells, B-cell-depleted T cells, or PBMCs provided the cDNA or gDNA that served as material.

In this sample, this clone turned up once. In the study's own analysis: Amplification from reference gene primers served as the basis for estimated nucleated cell counts. Method: immunoSEQ multiplex PCR; TCRdb's copy keeps in-frame clones and lacks some. That table furnishes V, J and clone size, whereas the DNA furnished D and trimming. The sample shows about 44,000 clones, about 86% of them seen only once. V lost 5 bases and J lost 2, with 7 bases in between. This CDR3 is built from 12 residues. Germline V lookup: CDR1 SGDLS, CDR2 YYNGEE. The chain joins TRBV9 to TRBJ2-5; a possible D gene is TRBD1 (6 bases). Sequencing was done on a sample of peripheral blood. The source of this sequence is a human donor in a cohort sampled during active COVID-19. CDR3 loop: CASRGHQETQYF. DNA for the CDR3: TGTGCCAGCAGGGGACATCAAGAGACCCAGTACTTC.